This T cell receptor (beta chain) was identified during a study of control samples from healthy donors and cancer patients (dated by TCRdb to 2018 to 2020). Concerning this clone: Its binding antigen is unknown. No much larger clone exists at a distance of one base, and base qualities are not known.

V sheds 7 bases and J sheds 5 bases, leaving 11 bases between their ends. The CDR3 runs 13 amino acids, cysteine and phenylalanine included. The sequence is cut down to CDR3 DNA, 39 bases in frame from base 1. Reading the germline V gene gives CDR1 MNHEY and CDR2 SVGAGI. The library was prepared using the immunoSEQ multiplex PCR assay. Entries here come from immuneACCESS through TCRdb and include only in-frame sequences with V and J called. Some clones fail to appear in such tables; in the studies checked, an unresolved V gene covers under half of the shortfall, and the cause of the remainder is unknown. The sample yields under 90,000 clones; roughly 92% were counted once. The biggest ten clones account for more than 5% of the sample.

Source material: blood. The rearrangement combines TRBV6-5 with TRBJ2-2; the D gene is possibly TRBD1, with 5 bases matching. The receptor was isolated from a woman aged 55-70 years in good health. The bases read TGTGCCAGCACCCAAAAGGGGACCGGGGAGCTGTTTTTT. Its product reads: CASTQKGTGELFF.